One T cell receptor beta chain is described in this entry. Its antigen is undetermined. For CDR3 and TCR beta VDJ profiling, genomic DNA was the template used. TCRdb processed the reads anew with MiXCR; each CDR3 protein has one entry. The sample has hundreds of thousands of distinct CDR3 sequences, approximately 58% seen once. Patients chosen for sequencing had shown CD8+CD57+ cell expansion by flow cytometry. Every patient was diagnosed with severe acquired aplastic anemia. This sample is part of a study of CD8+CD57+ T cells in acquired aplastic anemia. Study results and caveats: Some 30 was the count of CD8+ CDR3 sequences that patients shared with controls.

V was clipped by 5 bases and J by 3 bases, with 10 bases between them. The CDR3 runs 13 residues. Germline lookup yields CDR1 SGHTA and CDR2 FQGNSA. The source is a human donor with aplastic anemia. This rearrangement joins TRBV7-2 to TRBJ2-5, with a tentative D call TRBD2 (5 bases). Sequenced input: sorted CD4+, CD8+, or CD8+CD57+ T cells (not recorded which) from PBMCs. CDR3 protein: CASSLPGEETQYF. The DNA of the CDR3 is TGTGCCAGCAGCCTGCCCGGGGAAGAGACCCAGTACTTC.